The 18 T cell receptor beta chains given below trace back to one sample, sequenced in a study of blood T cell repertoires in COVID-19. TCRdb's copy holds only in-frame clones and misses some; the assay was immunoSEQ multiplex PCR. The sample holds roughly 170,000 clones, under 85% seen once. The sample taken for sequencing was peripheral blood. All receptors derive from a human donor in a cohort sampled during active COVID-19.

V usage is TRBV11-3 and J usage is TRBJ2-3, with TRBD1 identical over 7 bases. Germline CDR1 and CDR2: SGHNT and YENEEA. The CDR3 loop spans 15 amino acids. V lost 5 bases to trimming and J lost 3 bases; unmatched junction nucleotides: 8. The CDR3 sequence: CASSPRDSRTDTQYF. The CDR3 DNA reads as TGTGCCAGCAGCCCACGGGACAGCAGAACAGATACGCAGTATTTT. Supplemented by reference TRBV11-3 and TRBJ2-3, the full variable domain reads EAGVVQSPRYKIIEKKQPVAFWCNPISGHNTLYWYLQNLGQGPELLIRYENEEAVDDSQLPKDRFSAERLKGVDSTLKIQPAELGDSAVYLCASSPRDSRTDTQYFGPGTRLTVL.

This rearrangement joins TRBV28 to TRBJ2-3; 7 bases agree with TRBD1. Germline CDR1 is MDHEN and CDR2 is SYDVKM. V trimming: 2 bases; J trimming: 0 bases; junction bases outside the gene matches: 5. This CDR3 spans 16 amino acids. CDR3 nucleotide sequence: TGTGCCAGCAGTTTAATAGGGGGACAGAGCACAGATACGCAGTATTTT. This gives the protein CASSLIGGQSTDTQYF.

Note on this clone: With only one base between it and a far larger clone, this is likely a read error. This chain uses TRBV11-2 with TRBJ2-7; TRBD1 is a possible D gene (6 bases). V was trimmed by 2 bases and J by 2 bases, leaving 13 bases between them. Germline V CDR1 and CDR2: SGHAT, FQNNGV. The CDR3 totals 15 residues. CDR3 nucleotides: TGTGCCAGCAGCTTAAAAGGGGGATCGACCTACGAGCAGTACTTC. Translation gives CASSLKGGSTYEQYF.

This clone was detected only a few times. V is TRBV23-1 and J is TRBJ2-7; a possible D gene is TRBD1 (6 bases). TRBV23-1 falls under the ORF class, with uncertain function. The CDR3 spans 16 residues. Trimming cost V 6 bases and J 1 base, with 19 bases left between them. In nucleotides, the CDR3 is TGCGCCAGCAGAGGACCGGGACAACTATTTTCCTACGAGCAGTACTTC. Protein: CASRGPGQLFSYEQYF.

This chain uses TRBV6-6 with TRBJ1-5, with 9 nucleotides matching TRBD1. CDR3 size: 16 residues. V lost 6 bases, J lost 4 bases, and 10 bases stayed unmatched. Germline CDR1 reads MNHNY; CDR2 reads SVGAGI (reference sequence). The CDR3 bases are TGTGCCAGCAGACAAACTTCGACAGGGGGAAATCAGCCCCAGCATTTT. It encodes CASRQTSTGGNQPQHF.

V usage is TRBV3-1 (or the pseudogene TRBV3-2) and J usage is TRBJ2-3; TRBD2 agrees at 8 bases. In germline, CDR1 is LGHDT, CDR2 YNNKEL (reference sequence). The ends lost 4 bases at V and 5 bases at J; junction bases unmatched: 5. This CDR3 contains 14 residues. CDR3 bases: TGTGCCAGCAGCCCTATCCTAGCGGGAGATACGCAGTATTTT. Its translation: CASSPILAGDTQYF.

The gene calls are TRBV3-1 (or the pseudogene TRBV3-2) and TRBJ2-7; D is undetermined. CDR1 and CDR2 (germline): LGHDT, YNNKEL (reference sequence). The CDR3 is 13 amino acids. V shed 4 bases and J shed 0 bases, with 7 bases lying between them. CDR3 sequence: CASSPYSSYEQYF. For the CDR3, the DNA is TGTGCCAGCAGCCCCTACAGCTCCTACGAGCAGTACTTC.

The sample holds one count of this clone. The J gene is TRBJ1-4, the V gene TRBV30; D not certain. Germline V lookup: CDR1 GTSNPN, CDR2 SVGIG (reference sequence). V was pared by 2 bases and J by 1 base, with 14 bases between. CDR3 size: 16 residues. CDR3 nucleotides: TGTGCCTGGAGTTCCGATATCGCAGTAACTAATGAAAAACTGTTTTTT. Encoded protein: CAWSSDIAVTNEKLFF.

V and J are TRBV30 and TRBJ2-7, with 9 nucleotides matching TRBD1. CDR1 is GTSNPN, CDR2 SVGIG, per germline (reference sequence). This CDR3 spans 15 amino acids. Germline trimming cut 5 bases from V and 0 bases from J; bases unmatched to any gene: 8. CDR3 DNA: TGTGCCTGGGGGGGACCGGGACAGGGCTCCTACGAGCAGTACTTC. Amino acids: CAWGGPGQGSYEQYF. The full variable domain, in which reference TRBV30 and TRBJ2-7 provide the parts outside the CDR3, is SQTIHQWPATLVQPVGSPLSLECTVEGTSNPNLYWYRQAAGRGLQLLFYSVGIGQISSEVPQNLSASRPQDRQFILSSKKLLLSDSGFYLCAWGGPGQGSYEQYFGPGTRLTVT.

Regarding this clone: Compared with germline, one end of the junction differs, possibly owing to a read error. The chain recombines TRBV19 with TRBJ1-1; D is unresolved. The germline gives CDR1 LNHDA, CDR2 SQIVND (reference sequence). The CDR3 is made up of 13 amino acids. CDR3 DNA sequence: TGTGCCAGTAGTTTCTCCGGGGAAACTGGAGCTTTCTTT. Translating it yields CASSFSGETGAFF.

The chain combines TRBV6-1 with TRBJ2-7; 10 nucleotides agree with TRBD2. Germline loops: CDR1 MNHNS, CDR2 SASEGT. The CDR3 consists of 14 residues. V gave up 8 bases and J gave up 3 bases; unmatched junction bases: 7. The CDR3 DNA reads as TGTGCCAGCTGTGTAGCGGGGGGTTTCTACGAGCAGTACTTC. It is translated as CASCVAGGFYEQYF.

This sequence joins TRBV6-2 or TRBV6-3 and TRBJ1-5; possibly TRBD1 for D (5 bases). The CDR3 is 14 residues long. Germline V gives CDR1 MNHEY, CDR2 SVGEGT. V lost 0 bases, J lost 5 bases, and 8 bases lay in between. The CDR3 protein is CASSYSEQDQPQHF. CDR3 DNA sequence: TGTGCCAGCAGTTACTCGGAACAGGATCAGCCCCAGCATTTT.

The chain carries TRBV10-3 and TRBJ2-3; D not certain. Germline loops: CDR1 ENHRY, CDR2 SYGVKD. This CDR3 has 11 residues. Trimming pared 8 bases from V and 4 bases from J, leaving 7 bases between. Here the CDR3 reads CAIASADTQYF. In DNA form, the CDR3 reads TGTGCCATCGCCTCGGCAGATACGCAGTATTTT.

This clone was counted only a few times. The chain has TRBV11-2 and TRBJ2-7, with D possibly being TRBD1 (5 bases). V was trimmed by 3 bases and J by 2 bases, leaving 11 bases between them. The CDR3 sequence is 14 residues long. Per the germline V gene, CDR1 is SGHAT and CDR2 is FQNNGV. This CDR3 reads CASSFGQGTYEQYF. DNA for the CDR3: TGTGCCAGCAGCTTTGGGCAGGGCACCTACGAGCAGTACTTC.

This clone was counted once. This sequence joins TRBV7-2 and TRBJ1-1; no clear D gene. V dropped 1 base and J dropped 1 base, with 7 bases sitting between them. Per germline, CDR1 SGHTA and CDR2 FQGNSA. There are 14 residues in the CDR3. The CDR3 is CASSLDFQNTEAFF. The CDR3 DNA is TGTGCCAGCAGCTTAGATTTCCAGAACACTGAAGCTTTCTTT.

CDR3 sequence reads: CASSLQWGRETQYF. CDR3 bases: TGTGCCAGCAGTTTACAATGGGGGAGGGAGACCCAGTACTTC. The chain joins TRBV6-5 to TRBJ2-5, with a tentative D call TRBD2 (6 bases). The CDR3 runs to 14 residues. CDR1 and CDR2 from the germline V gene are MNHEY and SVGAGI. With 4 bases removed from V and 5 bases from J, the gap between germline ends came to 14 bases.

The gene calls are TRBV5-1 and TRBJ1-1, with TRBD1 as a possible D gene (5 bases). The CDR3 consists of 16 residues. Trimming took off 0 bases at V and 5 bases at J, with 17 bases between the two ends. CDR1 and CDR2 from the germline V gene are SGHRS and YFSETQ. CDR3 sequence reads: CASSLEGVWKETEAFF. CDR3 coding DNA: TGCGCCAGCAGCTTGGAAGGGGTTTGGAAAGAGACTGAAGCTTTCTTT.

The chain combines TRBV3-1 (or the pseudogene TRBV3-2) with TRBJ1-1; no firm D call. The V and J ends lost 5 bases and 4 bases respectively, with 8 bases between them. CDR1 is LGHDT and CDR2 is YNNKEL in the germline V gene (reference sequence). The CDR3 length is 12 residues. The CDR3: CASSSGFTEAFF. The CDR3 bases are TGTGCCAGCAGCTCGGGGTTCACTGAAGCTTTCTTT.